Each of the 13 T cell receptor beta chains below was sequenced from the same sample in a study of radiotherapy plus CTLA-4 blockade in lung cancer. Produced via immunoSEQ multiplex PCR; TCRdb's table is partial and in-frame only. Of tens of thousands of clones in the sample, almost 85% are singletons; the top ten hold 4.8%. Specimen: peripheral blood, collected from a patient treated with radiotherapy plus ipilimumab. These receptor sequences come from a human donor with non-small cell lung cancer whose response to radiotherapy plus ipilimumab could not be evaluated.

J is TRBJ1-2 and V is TRBV7-2; D call uncertain. The CDR3 covers 14 residues. The germline gives CDR1 SGHTA, CDR2 FQGNSA. V lost 5 bases, J lost 8 bases, and 18 bases lay in between. DNA of the CDR3: TGTGCCAGCAGCACCCCCGGCGGTTATTGGGGCTACACCTTC. Residues: CASSTPGGYWGYTF.

The V call is TRBV9, the J call TRBJ2-3; weak D call: TRBD1 (7 bases). Trimming cost V 4 bases and J 2 bases, with 14 bases left between them. This CDR3 has 15 amino acids. CDR1 and CDR2 from the germline V gene are SGDLS and YYNGEE. The CDR3 loop is CASSPGGLYTDTQYF. The CDR3 coding sequence is TGTGCCAGCAGCCCAGGGGGGCTATACACAGATACGCAGTATTTT.

This rearrangement joins TRBV27 to TRBJ1-5; 7 bases are shared with TRBD1. The CDR3 extends over 14 amino acids. CDR1 and CDR2 from the germline V gene are MNHEY and SMNVEV (reference sequence). Trimming removed 2 bases from V and 5 bases from J; junction bases left unmatched: 3. Here the CDR3 reads CASSLTGTDQPQHF. As DNA, the CDR3 is TGTGCCAGCAGTTTAACCGGGACAGATCAGCCCCAGCATTTT.

The chain is built from TRBV28 and TRBJ2-5; 15 bases match TRBD2. In germline, CDR1 is MDHEN, CDR2 SYDVKM. V was pared by 5 bases and J by 6 bases, with 4 bases of the junction left unmatched. The CDR3 is 15 amino acids. The CDR3 is CASSPGTSGRKTQYF. The CDR3 DNA sequence: TGTGCCAGCAGTCCCGGGACTAGCGGGAGGAAGACCCAGTACTTC.

This clone was picked up one time. V is TRBV28 and J is TRBJ1-5; D possibly corresponds to TRBD1 (5 bases). V was pared by 3 bases and J by 2 bases, with 17 bases between. Germline-derived CDR1 and CDR2 are MDHEN and SYDVKM. The CDR3 has 17 residues. The CDR3 DNA is TGTGCCAGCAGTTTTGTGGGCAGGGCTGGGGGCAATCAGCCCCAGCATTTT. As protein: CASSFVGRAGGNQPQHF.

The chain uses TRBV27 and TRBJ1-1, with D possibly TRBD1 on 5 matching bases. The length of the CDR3 is 12 residues. Germline V gives CDR1 MNHEY, CDR2 SMNVEV (reference sequence). With 3 bases removed from V and 6 bases from J, the gap between germline ends came to 8 bases. In nucleotides, the CDR3 is TGTGCCAGCAGTTTTCTAGGGGCTGAAGCTTTCTTT. Protein: CASSFLGAEAFF.

V usage is TRBV6-5 and J usage is TRBJ2-1; the match to TRBD2 covers 11 bases. Germline V gene data show CDR1 as MNHEY and CDR2 as SVGAGI. CDR3 length: 15 residues. V shed 2 bases, J shed 8 bases, and the junction held 5 bases outside the gene matches. The CDR3 is CASSYGLAGGYEQFF. CDR3 coding DNA: TGTGCCAGCAGTTACGGACTAGCGGGTGGCTATGAGCAGTTCTTC.

This rearrangement joins TRBV11-2 to TRBJ2-7, with 8 bases that match TRBD1. Trimming removed 5 bases from V and 2 bases from J; junction bases left unmatched: 5. The CDR3 is 14 residues long. Germline assignment: CDR1 SGHAT and CDR2 FQNNGV. Written as DNA, the CDR3 is TGTGCCAGCAGCCCGACAGGGGTCCCCTACGAGCAGTACTTC. Encoded protein: CASSPTGVPYEQYF.

This rearrangement joins TRBV30 to TRBJ2-5; 7 positions match TRBD1. CDR3 length: 14 amino acids. V lost 2 bases, J lost 1 base, and 4 bases stayed unmatched. Germline values: CDR1 GTSNPN, CDR2 SVGIG (reference sequence). The CDR3 is CAWSSGQVQETQYF. The CDR3 coding sequence is TGTGCCTGGAGTTCCGGACAGGTCCAAGAGACCCAGTACTTC.

In this sample, this clone turned up once. This chain uses TRBV19 with TRBJ2-1; perhaps TRBD2 as D (5 bases). Trimming pared 3 bases from V and 1 base from J, leaving 10 bases between. Germline V gene lookup returns CDR1 LNHDA and CDR2 SQIVND (reference sequence). The CDR3 extends over 15 amino acids. The CDR3 loop is CASSILAPSYNEQFF. In nucleotides, the CDR3 is TGTGCCAGTAGTATTTTAGCGCCGTCCTACAATGAGCAGTTCTTC.

V is TRBV11-2 and J is TRBJ2-1, with TRBD2 matching 12 bases. There are 19 residues in the CDR3. With V trimmed by 5 bases and J by 1 base, 12 bases remained unmatched. Germline CDR1 is SGHAT and CDR2 is FQNNGV. The CDR3 loop reads CASSGSTGLAGGSYNEQFF. DNA for the CDR3: TGTGCCAGCAGCGGATCAACGGGGCTAGCGGGAGGGTCCTACAATGAGCAGTTCTTC.

The chain couples TRBV4-3 to TRBJ1-4; no clear D. CDR3 length: 13 residues. The germline V and J ends were trimmed by 2 bases and 13 bases, with 14 bases remaining between them. Germline CDR1 LGHNA, CDR2 YSLEER. The CDR3 here is CASSQRTERRLFF. In DNA form, the CDR3 reads TGCGCCAGCAGCCAACGTACTGAGAGGAGACTGTTTTTT.

CDR3 nucleotides: TGTGCCAGCAGTTACTCTGAGGGTATTGCCTACAATGAGCAGTTCTTC. This encodes CASSYSEGIAYNEQFF. The V gene is TRBV6-5, the J gene TRBJ2-1; the D gene is possibly TRBD2 (5 bases). V shed 0 bases and J shed 2 bases, with 11 bases lying between them. CDR1 is MNHEY and CDR2 is SVGAGI in the germline V gene. This CDR3 is built from 16 residues.